One T cell receptor beta chain is described in this entry. V was cut by 3 bases and J by 0 bases, with 8 bases left in between. The germline CDR1 and CDR2 sequences are KGHDR and SFDVKD. The CDR3 contains 15 residues. Produced via immunoSEQ multiplex PCR; TCRdb's table is partial and in-frame only. The profile shows 220,000 or so clones, 89% of them singletons. This sample stems from a study of blood T cell repertoires in COVID-19. Material for sequencing was peripheral blood. This chain links TRBV24-1 with TRBJ1-5, with D unresolved. This TCR was recovered from a man aged 55 to 69 who had recovered from COVID-19. In DNA, the CDR3 is TGTGCCACCAGTGATCGCAGGTCTAGCAATCAGCCCCAGCATTTT. This encodes CATSDRRSSNQPQHF.